Each of the 16 T cell receptor beta chains below was sequenced from the same sample in a study of cytomegalovirus exposure and HLA in healthy donors. Repertoires were generated with immunoSEQ multiplex PCR, while TCRdb's copy carries only in-frame clones and drops some. The sample has 300,000 to 400,000 clones, roughly 87% seen once; the top ten hold roughly 0.96%. Input material: PBMCs. Receptors originate from a young man in good health and CMV-seronegative.

The chain recombines TRBV5-4 with TRBJ1-4; 7 nucleotides align to TRBD1. The CDR3 covers 14 residues. V trimming: 4 bases; J trimming: 5 bases; junction bases outside the gene matches: 5. Germline values: CDR1 SGHNT, CDR2 YYREEE (reference sequence). The chain's CDR3 is CASSPQGKNEKLFF. The CDR3 nucleotides are TGTGCCAGCAGCCCACAGGGGAAAAATGAAAAACTGTTTTTT.

This chain connects TRBV6-1 to TRBJ2-7; D might be TRBD1 (6 bases). Germline CDR1 MNHNS, CDR2 SASEGT. Between the trimmed V and J ends, which lost 2 bases and 1 base, there was a span of 9 bases. The CDR3 contains 14 residues. The CDR3 is CASSEQGSSYEQYF. CDR3 in DNA: TGTGCCAGCAGTGAACAGGGGTCTTCCTACGAGCAGTACTTC.

The chain carries TRBV11-2 and TRBJ1-1, with 7 bases matching TRBD1. This CDR3 has 14 residues. Per the germline V gene, CDR1 is SGHAT and CDR2 is FQNNGV. V lost 5 bases to trimming and J lost 1 base; unmatched junction nucleotides: 4. Written as DNA, the CDR3 is TGTGCCAGCAGCACGACAGGGAAGAACACTGAAGCTTTCTTT. Amino acids: CASSTTGKNTEAFF. Supplemented by reference TRBV11-2 and TRBJ1-1, the full variable domain reads EAGVAQSPRYKIIEKRQSVAFWCNPISGHATLYWYQQILGQGPKLLIQFQNNGVVDDSQLPKDRFSAERLKGVDSTLKIQPAKLEDSAVYLCASSTTGKNTEAFFGQGTRLTVV.

The V and J genes are TRBV5-1 and TRBJ2-7, with TRBD2 identical over 7 bases. The V and J ends lost 2 bases and 1 base, in that order; junction bases with no gene match: 3. Germline CDR1 reads SGHRS; CDR2 reads YFSETQ. This CDR3 is built from 14 residues. DNA for the CDR3: TGCGCCAGCAGCTTAGCGGGGCCTTCCTACGAGCAGTACTTC. Translated: CASSLAGPSYEQYF.

This chain joins TRBV25-1 and TRBJ1-1; 8 nucleotides align to TRBD1. Germline V CDR1 and CDR2: MGHDK, SYGVNS. This CDR3 has 12 amino acids. V lost 7 bases to trimming and J lost 4 bases; unmatched junction nucleotides: 2. The CDR3 spells CASKQGGTEAFF. In DNA form, the CDR3 reads TGTGCCAGCAAACAGGGGGGCACTGAAGCTTTCTTT.

The rearrangement links TRBV10-1 to TRBJ1-1, with D possibly TRBD1 on 6 matching bases. CDR3 length: 13 amino acids. The V gene lost 4 bases and the J gene lost 1 base, with 7 bases spanning the gap. Germline V CDR1 and CDR2: WNHNN, SYGVQD (reference sequence). The CDR3 nucleotides read TGCGCCAGCAGTGCACAGGGGAACACTGAAGCTTTCTTT. It is translated as CASSAQGNTEAFF.

V and J are TRBV5-1 and TRBJ2-7; TRBD1 is a possible D gene (6 bases). The CDR3 runs 12 residues. Germline V gives CDR1 SGHRS, CDR2 YFSETQ. Trimming shortened V by 3 bases and J by 6 bases, and 10 bases separated the two germline ends. CDR3 in DNA: TGCGCCAGCAGCTACCTCAGGGGCGAGCAGTACTTC. Its translation is CASSYLRGEQYF. The complete variable domain, with remaining parts taken from reference TRBV5-1 and TRBJ2-7, reads KAGVTQTPRYLIKTRGQQVTLSCSPISGHRSVSWYQQTPGQGLQFLFEYFSETQRNKGNFPGRFSGRQFSNSRSEMNVSTLELGDSALYLCASSYLRGEQYFGPGTRLTVT.

The rearrangement uses TRBV4-2 and TRBJ1-3; TRBD1 agrees at 7 bases. From germline, CDR1 is LGHNA and CDR2 YNFKEQ. J lost 4 bases, V lost 5 bases, and 17 bases had no gene match. This CDR3 contains 18 residues. The CDR3 loop is CASSEAINRGGRGNTIYF. As DNA, the CDR3 is TGTGCCAGCAGCGAAGCTATAAACAGGGGTGGGCGCGGAAACACCATATATTTT.

The chain has TRBV9 and TRBJ2-2; maybe TRBD2 (6 bases). V dropped 2 bases and J dropped 7 bases, with 12 bases sitting between them. The CDR3 has 14 amino acids. Germline CDR1 is SGDLS and CDR2 is YYNGEE. CDR3 DNA: TGTGCCAGCAGCGTGAGACCAGCGGGCGGGGAGCTGTTTTTT. This codes for CASSVRPAGGELFF.

The CDR3 DNA sequence: TGTGCCATCAGTGAGGGGACTAGCGGGGGCCCGTACAATGAGCAGTTCTTC. This sequence encodes CAISEGTSGGPYNEQFF. The rearrangement uses TRBV10-3 and TRBJ2-1; 14 nucleotides agree with TRBD2. Germline V lookup: CDR1 ENHRY, CDR2 SYGVKD. Trimming cost V 2 bases and J 4 bases; bases outside gene matches: 4. CDR3 length: 17 residues.

The V and J genes are TRBV2 and TRBJ1-1; no definite D call. The CDR3 totals 11 residues. V lost 7 bases, J lost 7 bases, and 10 bases lay in between. Germline values: CDR1 SNHLY, CDR2 FYNNEI. The DNA for the CDR3 is TGTGCCAGCAATGTTCAGATTGAAGCTTTCTTT. Its translation is CASNVQIEAFF.

This rearrangement joins TRBV7-9 to TRBJ2-1; 7 nucleotides match TRBD1. Germline lookup yields CDR1 SEHNR and CDR2 FQNEAQ (reference sequence). The junction had 7 bases not matched to a gene; V was cut back by 5 bases and J by 3 bases. This CDR3 is built from 15 residues. The CDR3, as DNA: TGTGCCAGCAGCGACCGGGACAGACTCTACAATGAGCAGTTCTTC. This gives the protein CASSDRDRLYNEQFF.

The V gene is TRBV6-5, the J gene TRBJ1-2; TRBD1 agrees at 9 bases. Trimming cost V 6 bases and J 5 bases; bases outside gene matches: 7. The CDR3 contains 14 residues. Germline CDR1 is MNHEY and CDR2 is SVGAGI. The CDR3 protein is CASRPPGQGYGYTF. CDR3 bases: TGTGCCAGCAGGCCCCCCGGACAGGGGTATGGCTACACCTTC.

V is TRBV4-1 and J is TRBJ2-3, with 7 bases fitting TRBD2. This CDR3 spans 16 amino acids. Trimming took 5 bases from V and 4 from J; bases not matched to a gene: 12. Germline V gives CDR1 MGHRA, CDR2 YSYEKL. The CDR3 sequence is CASSSLAGGPADTQYF. Here the CDR3 DNA reads TGCGCCAGCAGCTCCTTAGCGGGCGGGCCGGCAGATACGCAGTATTTT.

This rearrangement joins TRBV12-5 to TRBJ2-1, with 12 bases that match TRBD2. Trimming took 1 base from V and 8 from J; bases not matched to a gene: 15. Germline CDR1 and CDR2: LGHNT and FRNRAP. This CDR3 contains 19 residues. The CDR3 DNA is TGTGCTAGTGGTTTGGACTCCACTCTAGCGGGGGGGGCCAGGGATGAGCAGTTCTTC. It codes for CASGLDSTLAGGARDEQFF.

The chain links TRBV4-1 to TRBJ1-3; 8 bases align to TRBD1. CDR1 and CDR2 (germline): MGHRA, YSYEKL. The CDR3 has 15 amino acids. V dropped 3 bases and J dropped 4; count of bases not matched to a gene: 5. The DNA of the CDR3 is TGCGCCAGCAGCCAGGACAGGGTCTCCGGAAACACCATATATTTT. Translating gives CASSQDRVSGNTIYF.